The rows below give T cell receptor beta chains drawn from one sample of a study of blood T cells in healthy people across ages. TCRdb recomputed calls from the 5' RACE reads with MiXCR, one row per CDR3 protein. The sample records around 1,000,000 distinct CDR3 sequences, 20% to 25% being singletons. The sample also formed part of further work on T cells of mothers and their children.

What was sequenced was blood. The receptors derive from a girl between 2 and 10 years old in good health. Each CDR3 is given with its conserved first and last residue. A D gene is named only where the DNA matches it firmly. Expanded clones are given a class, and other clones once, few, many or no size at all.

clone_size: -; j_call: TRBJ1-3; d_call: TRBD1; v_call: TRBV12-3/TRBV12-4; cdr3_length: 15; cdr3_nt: TGTGCCAGTAAAAGAATGACAGGGACTGGAAACACCATATATTTT; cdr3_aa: CASKRMTGTGNTIYF
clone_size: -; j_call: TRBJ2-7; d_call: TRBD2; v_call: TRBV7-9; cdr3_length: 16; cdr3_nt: TGTGCCAGCAGCTTAGCTCCCTCGCGCAGGGAGGGCGAGCAGTACTTC; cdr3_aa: CASSLAPSRREGEQYF
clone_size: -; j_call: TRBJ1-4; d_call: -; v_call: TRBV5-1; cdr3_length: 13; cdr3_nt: TGCGCCAGCAGCTTGCAGGGCCCGGAAAAACTGTTTTTT; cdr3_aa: CASSLQGPEKLFF
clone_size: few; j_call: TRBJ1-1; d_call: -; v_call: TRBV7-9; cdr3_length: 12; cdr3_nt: TGTGCCAGCAGCTCAGAGCTAGGGTACGCTTTCTTT; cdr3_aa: CASSSELGYAFF
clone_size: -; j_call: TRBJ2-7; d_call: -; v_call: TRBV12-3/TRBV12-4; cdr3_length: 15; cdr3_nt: TGTGCCAGCAGTTCCTCCTGGTACTTGTCCTACGAGCAGTACTTC; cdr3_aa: CASSSSWYLSYEQYF
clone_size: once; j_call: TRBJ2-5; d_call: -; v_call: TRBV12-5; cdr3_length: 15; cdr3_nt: TGTGCTAGTGGTTCCCCACTTACCGGACAAGAGACCCAGTACTTC; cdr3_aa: CASGSPLTGQETQYF
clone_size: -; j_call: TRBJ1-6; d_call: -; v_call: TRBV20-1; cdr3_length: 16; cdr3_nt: TGCAGTGCTAGGGAACGGTTCAGCTCCTATAATTCACCCCTCCACTTT; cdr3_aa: CSARERFSSYNSPLHF
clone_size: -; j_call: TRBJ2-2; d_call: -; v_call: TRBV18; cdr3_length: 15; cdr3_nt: TGTGCCAGCTCACGAGGGGTTGAGAACACCGGGGAGCTGTTTTTT; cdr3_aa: CASSRGVENTGELFF
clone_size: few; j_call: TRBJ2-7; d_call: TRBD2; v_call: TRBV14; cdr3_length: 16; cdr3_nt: TGTGCCAGCAGCCAAGAATCCAAGCGGGAGCACGCCGAGCAGTACTTC; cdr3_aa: CASSQESKREHAEQYF
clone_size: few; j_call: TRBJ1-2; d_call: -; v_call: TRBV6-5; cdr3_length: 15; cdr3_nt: TGTGCCAGCAGTTACTCGGGCAGGGCTCACTATGGCTACACCTTC; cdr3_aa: CASSYSGRAHYGYTF
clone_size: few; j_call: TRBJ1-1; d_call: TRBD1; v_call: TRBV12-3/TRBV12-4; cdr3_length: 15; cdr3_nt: TGTGCCAGCAGTCTTAGGTCGACAGGGAGGACTGAAGCTTTCTTT; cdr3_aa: CASSLRSTGRTEAFF
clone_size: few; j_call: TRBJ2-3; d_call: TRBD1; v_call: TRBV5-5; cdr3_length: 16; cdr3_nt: TGTGCCAGCAGCTTGCGCCGGGACAGGGATTTCAATACGCAGTATTTT; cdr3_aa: CASSLRRDRDFNTQYF
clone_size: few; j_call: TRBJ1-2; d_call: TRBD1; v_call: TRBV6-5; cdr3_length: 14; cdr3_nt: TGTGCCAGCAGTAGACAGGGCGATAACTATGGCTACACCTTC; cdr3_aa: CASSRQGDNYGYTF
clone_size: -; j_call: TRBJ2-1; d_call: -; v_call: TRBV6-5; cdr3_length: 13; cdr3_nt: TGTGCCAGCAGTTACTTTGGGGGGAATGAGCAGTTCTTC; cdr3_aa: CASSYFGGNEQFF
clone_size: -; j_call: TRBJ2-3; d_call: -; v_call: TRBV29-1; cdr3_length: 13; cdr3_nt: TGCAGCGTTGGAAGTGGCAGGGCAGATACGCAGTATTTT; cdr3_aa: CSVGSGRADTQYF
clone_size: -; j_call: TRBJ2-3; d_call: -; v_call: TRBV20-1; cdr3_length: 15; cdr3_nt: TGCAGTGCTAGAGGATTTGGTGGGCCCACAGATACGCAGTATTTT; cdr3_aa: CSARGFGGPTDTQYF